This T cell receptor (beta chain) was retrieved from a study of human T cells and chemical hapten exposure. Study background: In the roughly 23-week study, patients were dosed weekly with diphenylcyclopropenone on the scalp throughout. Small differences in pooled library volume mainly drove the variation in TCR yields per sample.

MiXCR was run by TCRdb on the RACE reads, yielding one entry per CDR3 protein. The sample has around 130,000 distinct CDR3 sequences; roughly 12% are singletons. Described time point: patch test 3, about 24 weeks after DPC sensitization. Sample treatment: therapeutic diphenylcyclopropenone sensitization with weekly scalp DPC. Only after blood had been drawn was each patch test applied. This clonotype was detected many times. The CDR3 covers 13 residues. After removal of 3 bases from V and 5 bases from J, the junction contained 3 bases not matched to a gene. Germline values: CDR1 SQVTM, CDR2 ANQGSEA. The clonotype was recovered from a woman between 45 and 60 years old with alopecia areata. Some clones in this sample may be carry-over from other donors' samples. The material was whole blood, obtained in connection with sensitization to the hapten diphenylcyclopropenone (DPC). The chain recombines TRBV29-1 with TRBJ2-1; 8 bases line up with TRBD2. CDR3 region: CSVDGGANNEQFF. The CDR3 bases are TGCAGCGTTGACGGGGGGGCCAACAATGAGCAGTTCTTC.